Each of the 24 T cell receptor beta chains below was sequenced from the same sample in a study of response to subunit inactivated influenza vaccine. Via MiXCR, TCRdb re-called the RT-PCR reads, giving one row per CDR3 protein. The sample holds about 540,000 distinct CDR3 sequences, less than 25% seen once. This sample was shared with a second study, whose subject was T cells expressing NK-cell markers. According to that study: Synthesis of TCR beta cDNA relied on 5'RACE template switching carrying UMIs.

The specimen was CD4+ T cells sorted from PBMCs, collected about 11 days after vaccination. The receptors were sampled from a man aged 50 or older who received an inactivated influenza vaccine.

This clonotype was counted only a few times. This chain links TRBV9 with TRBJ2-1, with 9 bases fitting TRBD2. The CDR3 extends over 15 amino acids. Germline CDR1 and CDR2: SGDLS and YYNGEE. V shed 3 bases and J 4 bases; nucleotides not matched to a gene: 5. In DNA form, the CDR3 reads TGTGCCAGCAGCGGGGACCTAGCGGGGTACAATGAGCAGTTCTTC. Translation: CASSGDLAGYNEQFF.

This clonotype came up a few times. This chain links TRBV12-3 or TRBV12-4 with TRBJ1-5, with a possible D match to TRBD1 (5 bases). The CDR3 consists of 14 residues. The germline V and J ends were trimmed by 3 bases and 4 bases, with 10 bases remaining between them. The CDR3 loop is CASSFDSANQPQHF. For the CDR3, the DNA is TGTGCCAGCAGTTTCGACAGCGCAAATCAGCCCCAGCATTTT.

This clonotype came up a few times. This chain's CDR3 is CASSLVVSEQFF. The CDR3, as DNA: TGTGCCAGCAGCTTAGTGGTGAGTGAGCAGTTCTTC. The genes are TRBV7-2 and TRBJ2-1, with no clear D. CDR1 and CDR2 from the germline V gene are SGHTA and FQGNSA. The CDR3 loop spans 12 amino acids. Trimming took 1 base from V and 9 from J, leaving 7 bases between them. The whole variable domain, remainder taken from reference TRBV7-2 and TRBJ2-1, is GAGVSQSPSNKVTEKGKDVELRCDPISGHTALYWYRQSLGQGLEFLIYFQGNSAPDKSGLPSDRFSAERTGGSVSTLTIQRTQQEDSAVYLCASSLVVSEQFFGPGTRLTVL.

Many counts were recorded for this clonotype. The V and J genes are TRBV7-2 and TRBJ2-1; D possibly corresponds to TRBD2 (5 bases). Trimming shortened V by 4 bases and J by 5 bases, and 9 bases separated the two germline ends. Germline loops: CDR1 SGHTA, CDR2 FQGNSA. The CDR3 runs to 13 residues. This chain's CDR3 is CASSSLSDNEQFF. CDR3 nucleotides: TGTGCCAGCAGCTCCCTTAGCGACAATGAGCAGTTCTTC.

This chain connects TRBV4-2 to TRBJ2-3, with 11 positions matching TRBD2. From germline, CDR1 is LGHNA and CDR2 YNFKEQ. Trimming at V came to 4 bases and at J to 4 bases, leaving 10 bases not matched to a gene. This CDR3 is 17 amino acids long. CDR3 amino acids: CASSPGLAGGMADTQYF. CDR3 in DNA: TGTGCCAGCAGCCCTGGGCTAGCGGGGGGAATGGCAGATACGCAGTATTTT.

This clonotype has ten or more counts. J is TRBJ2-7 and V is TRBV29-1; TRBD2 matches 11 bases. The CDR3 spans 12 residues. Germline V gene sequence: CDR1 SQVTM, CDR2 ANQGSEA. V was pared by 4 bases and J by 5 bases, with 1 base of the junction left unmatched. The CDR3 reads CSVASGRNEQYF. The CDR3 nucleotides are TGCAGCGTTGCTAGCGGGAGGAACGAGCAGTACTTC.

DNA of the CDR3: TGTGCCAGCAGTTGGGGACTTGGTTACACTGAAGCTTTCTTT. Its translation: CASSWGLGYTEAFF. The chain links TRBV12-3 or TRBV12-4 to TRBJ1-1, with D perhaps TRBD1 (5 bases). V lost 4 bases, J lost 3 bases, and 12 bases lay in between. The CDR3 has 14 amino acids.

The J gene is TRBJ2-4, the V gene TRBV19; 7 bases line up with TRBD1. The CDR3 runs 14 residues. V trimming: 10 bases; J trimming: 8 bases; junction bases outside the gene matches: 14. CDR1 is LNHDA, CDR2 SQIVND, per germline (reference sequence). CDR3 DNA sequence: TGTGCCACCAATCCCACGACAGGGCGGGACATTCAGTACTTC. It is translated as CATNPTTGRDIQYF.

This clonotype was seen a few times. J is TRBJ2-5 and V is TRBV2; TRBD2 agrees at 9 bases. The V gene end was trimmed by 4 bases and the J gene end by 5 bases; junction bases not matched to a gene: 8. The CDR3 runs to 15 residues. Germline V gene data show CDR1 as SNHLY and CDR2 as FYNNEI. CDR3 DNA sequence: TGTGCCAGCAGTGTGGCGGGACTAGCTAGTGAGACCCAGTACTTC. Translated: CASSVAGLASETQYF.

This clonotype has at least ten counts. The rearrangement links TRBV29-1 to TRBJ2-7; TRBD1 aligns across 11 bases. The CDR3 length is 13 residues. Germline loops: CDR1 SQVTM, CDR2 ANQGSEA. V shed 6 bases, J shed 3 bases, and the junction held 4 bases outside the gene matches. CDR3 bases: TGCAGCGTAGGACAGGGGGCTGGCTACGAGCAGTACTTC. Its protein product is CSVGQGAGYEQYF.

The rearrangement joins TRBV5-1 to TRBJ1-4, with 7 positions matching TRBD1. Germline V gene data show CDR1 as SGHRS and CDR2 as YFSETQ. The CDR3 has 16 residues. Germline trimming cut 4 bases from V and 1 base from J; bases unmatched to any gene: 7. CDR3 nucleotides: TGCGCCAGCAGCGGGTCCTACAGGGGAACTAATGAAAAACTGTTTTTT. Protein: CASSGSYRGTNEKLFF.

The chain has TRBV10-3 and TRBJ2-5; a possible D gene is TRBD2 (6 bases). Germline assignment: CDR1 ENHRY and CDR2 SYGVKD. There are 15 residues in the CDR3. Trimming removed 3 bases at V and 9 bases at J, with 20 bases between. CDR3 loop: CAISEGQLMGEAQYF. The CDR3, as DNA: TGTGCCATCAGTGAAGGGCAGTTAATGGGGGAGGCCCAGTACTTC.

V usage is TRBV6-5 and J usage is TRBJ2-2; D uncertain. The CDR3 contains 16 residues. Trimming stripped 0 bases from V and 4 bases from J, with 12 bases between. Germline CDR1 reads MNHEY; CDR2 reads SVGAGI. The CDR3 spells CASSYSTRLGTGELFF. CDR3 sequence (DNA): TGTGCCAGCAGTTACTCGACGAGGCTCGGCACCGGGGAGCTGTTTTTT.

CDR3 region: CASSGGGFSGNTIYF. The CDR3 DNA reads as TGCGCCAGCAGCGGGGGGGGGTTCTCTGGAAACACCATATATTTT. This chain connects TRBV5-1 to TRBJ1-3; a weak D match, TRBD1 (5 bases). CDR1 and CDR2 from the germline V gene are SGHRS and YFSETQ. V lost 4 bases to trimming and J lost 0 bases, with 11 bases between them. There are 15 residues in the CDR3.

The CDR3 loop is CAWSYGDWKQFF. The CDR3 DNA reads as TGTGCCTGGAGTTATGGGGACTGGAAGCAGTTCTTC. The chain carries TRBV30 and TRBJ2-1, with a possible D match to TRBD2 (6 bases). Trimming took 2 bases from V and 11 from J, leaving 13 bases between them. Per germline, CDR1 GTSNPN and CDR2 SVGIG (reference sequence). This CDR3 is built from 12 residues. The full variable domain, in which reference TRBV30 and TRBJ2-1 provide the parts outside the CDR3, is SQTIHQWPATLVQPVGSPLSLECTVEGTSNPNLYWYRQAAGRGLQLLFYSVGIGQISSEVPQNLSASRPQDRQFILSSKKLLLSDSGFYLCAWSYGDWKQFFGPGTRLTVL.

The gene calls are TRBV6-1 and TRBJ2-2; maybe TRBD1 (6 bases). V was shortened by 3 bases and J by 4 bases, with 12 bases between the two germline ends. Germline V lookup: CDR1 MNHNS, CDR2 SASEGT. The CDR3 has 15 amino acids. The CDR3 DNA reads TGTGCCAGCAGTGAGATTACAGGGTCCACCGGGGAGCTGTTTTTT. Protein sequence: CASSEITGSTGELFF.

The chain combines TRBV20-1 with TRBJ2-1; D perhaps matches TRBD1 (6 bases). CDR3 size: 13 residues. The germline CDR1 and CDR2 sequences are DFQATT and SNEGSKA (reference sequence). Trimming stripped 3 bases from V and 10 bases from J, with 16 bases between. CDR3 bases: TGCAGTGCTAGTCCTGGTGGCAGGGGAGAGCAGTTCTTC. It yields the protein CSASPGGRGEQFF.

Comment on this clonotype: One end of the junction fails to match germline, which may point to a read error. The rearrangement links TRBV12-3 or TRBV12-4 to TRBJ2-3, with 9 bases lining up with TRBD1. The CDR3 contains 15 residues. CDR3 in DNA: TGTGCCAGCAGTCCACAGGGGGCCGTGTGGGATATGCAGTATTTT. It translates to CASSPQGAVWDMQYF.

Only a few counts were recorded for this clonotype. The V and J genes are TRBV7-9 and TRBJ2-7; 9 positions match TRBD1. Germline V gives CDR1 SEHNR, CDR2 FQNEAQ (reference sequence). V was clipped by 4 bases and J by 3 bases; unmatched bases: 10. The CDR3 length is 16 residues. The CDR3 protein is CASSSLPGTGNYEQYF. CDR3 sequence (DNA): TGTGCCAGCAGCTCCCTTCCCGGGACAGGGAACTACGAGCAGTACTTC.

A few counts support this clonotype. J is TRBJ2-6 and V is TRBV28; D unclear. V was cut by 3 bases and J by 2 bases, with 5 bases left in between. The CDR3 is 14 residues long. Germline V gives CDR1 MDHEN, CDR2 SYDVKM. CDR3: CASSFLAGANVLTF. The CDR3 DNA reads TGTGCCAGCAGTTTCCTTGCTGGGGCCAACGTCCTGACTTTC. Based on the CDR3 plus reference TRBV28 and TRBJ2-6, the full variable domain is DVKVTQSSRYLVKRTGEKVFLECVQDMDHENMFWYRQDPGLGLRLIYFSYDVKMKEKGDIPEGYSVSREKKERFSLILESASTNQTSMYLCASSFLAGANVLTFGAGSRLTVL.

V gene TRBV7-2 combines with J gene TRBJ1-5; a possible D gene is TRBD1 (5 bases). The V end was cut by 1 base, the J end by 0 bases, with 10 bases between. This CDR3 region has 16 residues. The V gene's germline CDR1 is SGHTA and CDR2 FQGNSA. The CDR3 sequence is CASSLGTYYSNQPQHF. CDR3 DNA: TGTGCCAGCAGCTTAGGGACATACTATAGCAATCAGCCCCAGCATTTT.

This clonotype was seen a few times. V usage is TRBV6-2 or TRBV6-3 and J usage is TRBJ2-7; no reliable D call. The CDR3 loop spans 12 amino acids. The V end lost 5 bases, the J end lost 2 bases, and 7 bases lay between the germline ends. CDR1 is MNHEY, CDR2 SVGEGT, per germline. CDR3 in amino acids: CASSIDTYEQYF. CDR3 coding DNA: TGTGCCAGCAGTATAGATACCTACGAGCAGTACTTC.

J is TRBJ1-3 and V is TRBV4-1, with D possibly TRBD1 on 5 matching bases. Germline CDR1 reads MGHRA; CDR2 reads YSYEKL. The CDR3 totals 15 residues. The V end lost 1 base, the J end lost 4 bases, and 11 bases lay between the germline ends. CDR3 region: CASSQGTSSGNTIYF. The CDR3 coding sequence is TGCGCCAGCAGCCAAGGGACATCCTCAGGAAACACCATATATTTT.

The chain joins TRBV4-1 to TRBJ2-4, with D uncertain. Trimming removed 0 bases from V and 11 bases from J, with 11 bases in between. From germline, CDR1 is MGHRA and CDR2 YSYEKL. The CDR3 runs to 13 residues. CDR3 residues: CASSQDLKNLQYF. The CDR3, as DNA: TGCGCCAGCAGCCAAGATCTAAAAAATCTTCAGTACTTC.